Below, 27 T cell receptor beta chains from the same sample are listed, as sequenced in a study of CD8 T cells in Susac syndrome (dated by TCRdb to between 2018 and 2020). Libraries were built with the immunoSEQ multiplex PCR assay. RNA was extracted using the RNeasy kit, and roughly 0.45 to 1 microgram was reverse transcribed with random hexamers. TCRdb itself trimmed the public reads at Q25 with fastp, ran MiXCR and retained productive beta chains. Rows are combined by CDR3 protein, so each entry shows the most common genes and DNA. For this sample there are around 150,000 distinct CDR3 sequences; 90% to 95% appear just once. About 0.11% of the sample is taken by the ten largest. The specimen was CD4+ T cells from PBMCs. Every receptor here comes from a human donor with multiple sclerosis.

V and J are TRBV20-1 and TRBJ1-5, with 11 positions matching TRBD1. This CDR3 is built from 15 residues. The germline V gene has CDR1 DFQATT and CDR2 SNEGSKA (reference sequence). The junction had 9 bases not matched to a gene; V was cut back by 6 bases and J by 5 bases. CDR3 in DNA: TGCAGTGCAGAGCATCCGGGACAGGGGGATCAGCCCCAGCATTTT. It codes for CSAEHPGQGDQPQHF.

The V and J genes are TRBV6-5 and TRBJ2-1; D may be TRBD1 (5 bases). The germline CDR1 and CDR2 sequences are MNHEY and SVGAGI. V was pared by 0 bases and J by 2 bases, with 14 bases between. This CDR3 has 17 residues. This CDR3 reads CASSYSIGQGAYNEQFF. CDR3 bases: TGTGCCAGCAGTTACTCGATAGGGCAGGGTGCCTACAATGAGCAGTTCTTC.

V and J are TRBV20-1 and TRBJ2-5; 7 nucleotides line up with TRBD1. This CDR3 is built from 11 residues. The V gene's germline CDR1 is DFQATT and CDR2 SNEGSKA (reference sequence). CDR3 nucleotide sequence: TGCGAGGGGGCCGACCAAGAGACCCAGTACTTC. It encodes CEGADQETQYF.

This sequence joins TRBV9 and TRBJ2-4; 8 positions match TRBD1. The CDR3 sequence is 14 residues long. J lost 5 bases, V lost 3 bases, and 4 bases had no gene match. Germline CDR1 and CDR2: SGDLS and YYNGEE. DNA of the CDR3: TGTGCCAGCAGCGAGGGACAGGCTCAAAACATTCAGTACTTC. Its translation is CASSEGQAQNIQYF.

The V and J genes are TRBV7-2 and TRBJ1-6; D gene unclear. Germline values: CDR1 SGHTA, CDR2 FQGNSA. The length of the CDR3 is 14 residues. V was pared by 1 base and J by 4 bases, with 5 bases between. CDR3 bases: TGTGCCAGCAGCTTAGTCCCGTATAATTCACCCCTCCACTTT. Translated: CASSLVPYNSPLHF.

The V and J genes are TRBV4-3 and TRBJ2-7, with D hard to call. This CDR3 is 17 amino acids long. The germline V and J ends were trimmed by 0 bases and 1 base, with 16 bases remaining between them. Germline V CDR1 and CDR2: LGHNA, YSLEER. The CDR3 DNA reads TGCGCCAGCAGCCAAGATTGGAAGGCCGCTCAATCCTACGAGCAGTACTTC. Its protein is CASSQDWKAAQSYEQYF.

This chain joins TRBV6-5 and TRBJ2-1; 10 bases align to TRBD2. CDR3 length equals 16 residues. Germline V lookup: CDR1 MNHEY, CDR2 SVGAGI. V lost 6 bases to trimming and J lost 9 bases; unmatched junction nucleotides: 14. The CDR3 is CASRLGTSVFRGEQFF. CDR3 nucleotide sequence: TGTGCCAGCAGACTCGGGACTAGCGTTTTCCGTGGTGAGCAGTTCTTC.

This clonotype occurred once. Relative to the germline gene, one junction end is altered; a read error may explain this. The genes are TRBV12-3 or TRBV12-4 and TRBJ2-2, with 8 bases fitting TRBD2. This CDR3 has 15 residues. For the CDR3, the DNA is TGTGCCAGCAGTATAGCGGGGCGCAAAGCCGGGGAGCTGTTTTTT. Translating gives CASSIAGRKAGELFF.

The gene calls are TRBV7-9 and TRBJ2-1; D might be TRBD1 (5 bases). With 6 bases removed from V and 4 bases from J, the gap between germline ends came to 13 bases. The CDR3 extends over 14 amino acids. Germline V gene data show CDR1 as SEHNR and CDR2 as FQNEAQ (reference sequence). The CDR3 DNA follows: TGTGCCAGCAGTCAAGGGCAGGGTTACAATGAGCAGTTCTTC. The encoded protein is CASSQGQGYNEQFF.

The rearrangement uses TRBV7-8 and TRBJ2-1, with 7 bases fitting TRBD1. This CDR3 spans 12 amino acids. V was clipped by 5 bases and J by 12 bases; unmatched bases: 7. Germline assignment: CDR1 SGHVS and CDR2 FQNEAQ. The CDR3 DNA follows: TGTGCCAGCAGCCACGGGACAGAGACGCAGTTCTTC. Translating it yields CASSHGTETQFF.

This clonotype was seen only once. The chain combines TRBV27 with TRBJ1-5; weak D call: TRBD1 (6 bases). V was pared by 6 bases and J by 5 bases, with 20 bases between. The CDR3 is 16 amino acids. From germline, CDR1 is MNHEY and CDR2 SMNVEV (reference sequence). The CDR3 loop is CASSLAGHSAHQPQHF. The DNA of the CDR3 is TGTGCCAGCAGCTTGGCGGGACATTCCGCCCATCAGCCCCAGCATTTT.

This clonotype was found a few times. The J gene is TRBJ2-7, the V gene TRBV11-2; D is ambiguous. This CDR3 region has 13 residues. The germline V gene has CDR1 SGHAT and CDR2 FQNNGV. The V and J ends lost 0 bases and 9 bases respectively, with 12 bases between them. The DNA for the CDR3 is TGTGCCAGCAGCTTAGACAGGCCCCTCGTGCAGTACTTC. Translating it yields CASSLDRPLVQYF. The full variable domain, its missing parts supplied by reference TRBV11-2 and TRBJ2-7, is EAGVAQSPRYKIIEKRQSVAFWCNPISGHATLYWYQQILGQGPKLLIQFQNNGVVDDSQLPKDRFSAERLKGVDSTLKIQPAKLEDSAVYLCASSLDRPLVQYFGPGTRLTVT.

Regarding this clonotype: A read error may account for a junction end that differs from germline. The chain has TRBV6-4 and TRBJ1-2; D uncertain. Germline V gene data show CDR1 as MRHNA and CDR2 as SNTAGT. The CDR3 consists of 13 residues. Written as DNA, the CDR3 is TGTGCCACCAGTCGGGGTATTAACTATGGCTACACCTTC. Translating it yields CATSRGINYGYTF.

In its sample, this clonotype was seen once. The chain employs TRBV30 and TRBJ2-3; TRBD2 might be the D (6 bases). Trimming cost V 1 base and J 4 bases, with 12 bases left between them. The germline V gene encodes CDR1 GTSNPN and CDR2 SVGIG (reference sequence). The CDR3 has 14 residues. The CDR3 DNA reads TGTGCCTGGAGTGGGTTAGCGGCCTCAGATACGCAGTATTTT. Translated, it gives CAWSGLAASDTQYF.

The V and J genes are TRBV3-1 and TRBJ2-4, with D unclear. From germline, CDR1 is LGHDT and CDR2 YNNKEL (reference sequence). Trimming removed 0 bases at V and 1 base at J, with 4 bases between. The CDR3 runs to 14 residues. The DNA of the CDR3 is TGTGCCAGCAGCCAAGAACTTGCCAAAAACATTCAGTACTTC. Residues: CASSQELAKNIQYF.

The rearrangement uses TRBV5-4 and TRBJ2-5, with 10 bases identical to TRBD2. Losses at the gene ends were 3 bases for V and 0 bases for J; bases not matched to a gene: 5. In germline, CDR1 is SGHNT, CDR2 YYREEE (reference sequence). This CDR3 is 16 amino acids long. The CDR3 region has the DNA TGTGCCAGCAGCTCGAAGAGCGGGGGGGACCAAGAGACCCAGTACTTC. Its translation is CASSSKSGGDQETQYF.

The chain employs TRBV13 and TRBJ2-1; 13 bases agree with TRBD2. The germline CDR1 and CDR2 sequences are PRHDT and FYEKMQ (reference sequence). This CDR3 spans 16 amino acids. Germline trimming cut 5 bases from V and 6 bases from J; bases unmatched to any gene: 7. CDR3 loop: CASSPRLAGGFNEQFF. The CDR3 nucleotides read TGTGCCAGCAGCCCGAGACTAGCGGGAGGTTTCAATGAGCAGTTCTTC.

This rearrangement joins TRBV29-1 to TRBJ2-7, with 8 bases lining up with TRBD1. The CDR3 has 14 amino acids. In germline, CDR1 is SQVTM, CDR2 ANQGSEA. Trimming took 6 bases from V and 5 from J; bases not matched to a gene: 12. CDR3 loop: CSVAKTGVLNEQYF. CDR3 bases: TGCAGCGTCGCGAAGACAGGGGTATTAAACGAGCAGTACTTC.

The chain couples TRBV20-1 to TRBJ1-1; possibly TRBD1 for D (6 bases). Germline loops: CDR1 DFQATT, CDR2 SNEGSKA (reference sequence). The V end was cut by 4 bases, the J end by 4 bases, with 16 bases between. This CDR3 spans 14 amino acids. Written as DNA, the CDR3 is TGCAGTGCTAAGGGGGGCGGGGGAGCCACTGAAGCTTTCTTT. This codes for CSAKGGGGATEAFF.

In this sample, this clonotype turned up once. CDR3 DNA: TGTGCCAGCAGCCCCGGGACTAGCGGGAGCAGGGTGTATTTT. Residues: CASSPGTSGSRVYF. V is TRBV9 and J is TRBJ2-3; TRBD2 aligns across 14 bases. This CDR3 spans 14 amino acids. The ends lost 4 bases at V and 14 bases at J; junction bases unmatched: 9. CDR1 is SGDLS and CDR2 is YYNGEE in the germline V gene.

The chain employs TRBV12-3 or TRBV12-4 and TRBJ2-5; the match to TRBD2 covers 11 bases. The CDR3 contains 15 residues. V gave up 4 bases and J gave up 2 bases; unmatched junction bases: 3. The CDR3 nucleotides read TGTGCCAGCAGTTCCCGGACTAGCGGGCAAGAGACCCAGTACTTC. Protein product: CASSSRTSGQETQYF.

The chain links TRBV20-1 to TRBJ1-2, with D tentatively TRBD1 (5 bases). CDR1 and CDR2 from the germline V gene are DFQATT and SNEGSKA (reference sequence). The CDR3 consists of 14 residues. The V and J ends lost 5 bases and 3 bases respectively, with 16 bases between them. The DNA of the CDR3 is TGCAGTGCTTCCCCAGCCAGGGTCGACTATGGCTACACCTTC. This encodes CSASPARVDYGYTF.

This rearrangement joins TRBV9 to TRBJ1-1, with D hard to call. This CDR3 is built from 15 residues. The V gene lost 3 bases and the J gene lost 0 bases, with 12 bases spanning the gap. Germline-derived CDR1 and CDR2 are SGDLS and YYNGEE. Here the CDR3 reads CASSEGGRMNTEAFF. DNA of the CDR3: TGTGCCAGCAGCGAGGGAGGACGGATGAACACTGAAGCTTTCTTT.

The rearrangement links TRBV15 to TRBJ2-3; the match to TRBD2 covers 10 bases. The CDR3 extends over 13 amino acids. The germline V gene encodes CDR1 LNHNV and CDR2 YYDKDF (reference sequence). Trimming cost V 5 bases and J 9 bases; bases outside gene matches: 5. This chain's CDR3 is CATSWTSGGTQYF. As DNA, the CDR3 is TGTGCCACCAGCTGGACTAGCGGTGGAACGCAGTATTTT. The full variable domain, completed using reference TRBV15 and TRBJ2-3, is DAMVIQNPRYQVTQFGKPVTLSCSQTLNHNVMYWYQQKSSQAPKLLFHYYDKDFNNEADTPDNFQSRRPNTSFCFLDIRSPGLGDTAMYLCATSWTSGGTQYFGPGTRLTVL.

The rearrangement joins TRBV6-4 to TRBJ2-3, with 7 bases matching TRBD1. V trimming: 6 bases; J trimming: 2 bases; junction bases outside the gene matches: 5. The CDR3 contains 14 residues. In germline, CDR1 is MRHNA, CDR2 SNTAGT. The CDR3 here is CASRKQGSTDTQYF. The CDR3 nucleotides read TGTGCCAGCAGAAAACAGGGGTCCACAGATACGCAGTATTTT.

The chain has TRBV30 and TRBJ1-1, with a possible D match to TRBD1 (5 bases). Germline CDR1 is GTSNPN and CDR2 is SVGIG (reference sequence). V gave up 0 bases and J gave up 1 base, with 6 bases separating them. The CDR3 is 13 amino acids. CDR3 DNA: TGTGCCTGGAGTGTGGGGCAGAACACTGAAGCTTTCTTT. Residues: CAWSVGQNTEAFF.

This chain joins TRBV9 and TRBJ2-7; a possible D gene is TRBD2 (5 bases). Trimming pared 0 bases from V and 4 bases from J, leaving 14 bases between. The germline CDR1 and CDR2 sequences are SGDLS and YYNGEE. The CDR3 consists of 15 residues. This CDR3 is CASSVEGGRGYEQYF. CDR3 nucleotides: TGTGCCAGCAGCGTAGAAGGTGGGAGAGGGTACGAGCAGTACTTC.